The T cell receptor (beta chain) described here comes from a study of blood T cell repertoires in COVID-19. Produced via immunoSEQ multiplex PCR; TCRdb's table is partial and in-frame only. In the table there are about 520,000 clones, 70% to 90% of which are singletons. V shed 4 bases and J 1 base; nucleotides not matched to a gene: 5. The CDR3 spans 16 residues. Per the germline V gene, CDR1 is SGHRS and CDR2 is YFSETQ. J is TRBJ2-5 and V is TRBV5-1, with 12 bases fitting TRBD2. Source material: peripheral blood. The receptor was derived from a human donor in a cohort sampled during active COVID-19. CDR3 region: CASSPGLAGSQETQYF. For the CDR3, the DNA is TGCGCCAGCAGCCCGGGACTAGCGGGCTCCCAAGAGACCCAGTACTTC. Filled out from reference TRBV5-1 and TRBJ2-5, the complete variable domain reads KAGVTQTPRYLIKTRGQQVTLSCSPISGHRSVSWYQQTPGQGLQFLFEYFSETQRNKGNFPGRFSGRQFSNSRSEMNVSTLELGDSALYLCASSPGLAGSQETQYFGPGTRLLVL.